The next 32 T cell receptor beta chains were all read from a single sample in a study of blood T cell repertoires in COVID-19. The data were produced by immunoSEQ multiplex PCR, yet TCRdb's version contains in-frame clones alone and is incomplete. The table includes roughly 300,000 clones, 70% to 90% detected once. Specimen: peripheral blood. Receptors were obtained from a man aged 18 to 29 who had recovered from COVID-19.

V usage is TRBV7-6 and J usage is TRBJ2-7, with 11 bases that match TRBD1. This CDR3 region has 14 residues. V lost 4 bases, J lost 5 bases, and 4 bases stayed unmatched. CDR1 is SGHVS and CDR2 is FNYEAQ in the germline V gene. CDR3: CASSSRDRGDEQYF. The DNA for the CDR3 is TGTGCCAGCAGCTCACGGGACAGGGGGGACGAGCAGTACTTC.

The J gene is TRBJ1-1, the V gene TRBV2, with D uncertain. The CDR3 spans 12 residues. Trimming removed 6 bases from V and 5 bases from J, with 10 bases in between. The germline CDR1 and CDR2 sequences are SNHLY and FYNNEI. Here the CDR3 DNA reads TGTGCCAGCAGCGTCCGGTGGACTGAAGCTTTCTTT. The encoded protein is CASSVRWTEAFF.

A word on this clone: In the same sample, other DNA sequences code for this CDR3. In nucleotides, the CDR3 is TGTGCCAGCAGTTTAACCGGTTCCTACTACGAGCAGTACTTC. Residues: CASSLTGSYYEQYF. The rearrangement joins TRBV27 to TRBJ2-7; D gene uncertain. The germline gives CDR1 MNHEY, CDR2 SMNVEV (reference sequence). The CDR3 totals 14 residues. The germline V and J ends were trimmed by 2 bases and 3 bases, with 11 bases remaining between them.

This chain joins TRBV5-1 and TRBJ2-7, with TRBD1 identical over 12 bases. The ends lost 4 bases at V and 6 bases at J; junction bases unmatched: 11. The CDR3 is made up of 16 amino acids. Germline CDR1 SGHRS, CDR2 YFSETQ. The CDR3 DNA sequence: TGCGCCAGCAGCCTAGTGGGGGGACAGGGGGCCCTCGAGCAGTACTTC. Residues: CASSLVGGQGALEQYF.

The J gene is TRBJ2-1, the V gene TRBV19; 11 nucleotides match TRBD2. This CDR3 is built from 17 residues. Unmatched junction bases numbered 14, after V lost 10 bases and J lost 3 bases. Germline assignment: CDR1 LNHDA and CDR2 SQIVND (reference sequence). The CDR3 coding sequence is TGTGCCACCGATGAGGGGTCCGGGACTAGCGGCTACAATGAGCAGTTCTTC. The encoded protein is CATDEGSGTSGYNEQFF.

J is TRBJ1-1 and V is TRBV19; a weak D match, TRBD1 (6 bases). The CDR3 has 14 residues. Germline CDR1 LNHDA, CDR2 SQIVND (reference sequence). V lost 6 bases to trimming and J lost 1 base, with 12 bases between them. The DNA for the CDR3 is TGTGCCAGTAGCAACAGGGCAGGGAACACTGAAGCTTTCTTT. Translated, it gives CASSNRAGNTEAFF. Drawing the rest from reference TRBV19 and TRBJ1-1, the complete variable domain is DGGITQSPKYLFRKEGQNVTLSCEQNLNHDAMYWYRQDPGQGLRLIYYSQIVNDFQKGDIAEGYSVSREKKESFPLTVTSAQKNPTAFYLCASSNRAGNTEAFFGQGTRLTVV.

This clone was picked up a small number of times. The V call is TRBV9, the J call TRBJ1-5, with 7 bases identical to TRBD1. The CDR3 has 13 amino acids. Germline V CDR1 and CDR2: SGDLS, YYNGEE. Trimming at V came to 4 bases and at J to 7 bases, leaving 5 bases not matched to a gene. CDR3 DNA sequence: TGTGCCAGCAGCTACGGGACAGACCAGCCCCAGCATTTT. Translating gives CASSYGTDQPQHF.

The chain is built from TRBV2 and TRBJ2-5; tentatively, D is TRBD2 (6 bases). The CDR3 is 13 amino acids. Germline V gives CDR1 SNHLY, CDR2 FYNNEI. Trimming cost V 8 bases and J 1 base, with 11 bases left between them. The CDR3 DNA sequence: TGTGCCAGCGGAGGGGAGTTCCAAGAGACCCAGTACTTC. Translation: CASGGEFQETQYF.

The chain joins TRBV15 to TRBJ1-1; possible D gene TRBD1, 5 bases. The germline V gene has CDR1 LNHNV and CDR2 YYDKDF (reference sequence). V lost 0 bases and J 0 bases, leaving 14 bases between the germline ends. The CDR3 extends over 17 amino acids. Written as DNA, the CDR3 is TGTGCCACCAGCAGAGATTGGGGGGAGGCGATGAACACTGAAGCTTTCTTT. Its translation: CATSRDWGEAMNTEAFF.

The rearrangement links TRBV9 to TRBJ2-7; 9 positions match TRBD1. This CDR3 has 14 residues. The J segment lost 3 bases and the V segment lost 3 bases, leaving 4 bases of the junction unmatched. Germline CDR1 is SGDLS and CDR2 is YYNGEE. DNA for the CDR3: TGTGCCAGCAGCGCTCCGGGACAGGGCTACGAGCAGTACTTC. It translates to CASSAPGQGYEQYF.

CDR3 region: CASGQGGNQPQHF. For the CDR3, the DNA is TGTGCCAGCGGACAGGGTGGCAATCAGCCCCAGCATTTT. The genes are TRBV6-6 and TRBJ1-5; 8 bases align to TRBD1. Germline CDR1 is MNHNY and CDR2 is SVGAGI (reference sequence). Trimming at V came to 8 bases and at J to 2 bases, leaving 2 bases not matched to a gene. The CDR3 is 13 amino acids.

CDR3: CASGLASRGYTF. DNA for the CDR3: TGTGCCAGCGGCTTAGCGAGCCGCGGCTACACCTTC. V gene TRBV9 combines with J gene TRBJ1-2; no clear D gene. Germline V gives CDR1 SGDLS, CDR2 YYNGEE. Trimming shortened V by 7 bases and J by 8 bases, and 15 bases separated the two germline ends. The CDR3 is 12 amino acids.

The chain joins TRBV7-9 to TRBJ1-1; perhaps TRBD1 as D (5 bases). The CDR3 has 13 amino acids. Trimming pared 5 bases from V and 7 bases from J, leaving 14 bases between. Germline V gene sequence: CDR1 SEHNR, CDR2 FQNEAQ (reference sequence). This CDR3 is CASSRGTEGEAFF. The CDR3 DNA sequence: TGTGCCAGCAGCCGCGGGACTGAAGGTGAAGCTTTCTTT.

The rearrangement uses TRBV5-5 and TRBJ1-1; maybe TRBD1 (6 bases). The V gene lost 4 bases and the J gene lost 7 bases, with 14 bases spanning the gap. The germline CDR1 and CDR2 sequences are SGHKS and YYEKEE (reference sequence). CDR3 length: 13 amino acids. The CDR3 spells CASSPAVGGEAFF. CDR3 nucleotide sequence: TGTGCCAGCAGCCCTGCGGTAGGGGGTGAAGCTTTCTTT.

V gene TRBV4-3 combines with J gene TRBJ2-1; 9 positions match TRBD1. Germline values: CDR1 LGHNA, CDR2 YSLEER. The CDR3 extends over 15 amino acids. V was pared by 9 bases and J by 9 bases, with 15 bases of the junction left unmatched. CDR3: CASSPGQGMRREQFF. CDR3 in DNA: TGCGCCAGTTCCCCGGGACAGGGCATGCGGCGTGAGCAGTTCTTC.

The gene calls are TRBV6-4 and TRBJ1-3, with D perhaps TRBD1 (5 bases). The germline V gene has CDR1 MRHNA and CDR2 SNTAGT. This CDR3 comprises 15 residues. Trimming shortened V by 4 bases and J by 1 base, and 11 bases separated the two germline ends. The CDR3 spells CASSVDSSSGNTIYF. The DNA for the CDR3 is TGTGCCAGCAGTGTCGACAGTTCGTCTGGAAACACCATATATTTT.

The gene calls are TRBV2 and TRBJ1-1; weak D call: TRBD1 (5 bases). The germline gives CDR1 SNHLY, CDR2 FYNNEI. V was pared by 3 bases and J by 6 bases, with 8 bases between. The CDR3 consists of 12 residues. The CDR3 nucleotides are TGTGCCAGCAGTGAGGGGGGGGCTGAAGCTTTCTTT. This gives the protein CASSEGGAEAFF.

This chain uses TRBV7-7 with TRBJ2-2; 10 positions agree with TRBD1. This CDR3 is 17 amino acids long. The V gene's germline CDR1 is SSHAT and CDR2 FNYEAQ (reference sequence). The V segment lost 4 bases and the J segment 3 bases; nucleotides outside the gene matches: 8. CDR3 in DNA: TGTGCCAGCAGCTCCCTTCCGGGACAGGGGTACACCGGGGAGCTGTTTTTT. Encoded protein: CASSSLPGQGYTGELFF.

The rearrangement uses TRBV30 and TRBJ1-2, with 7 nucleotides matching TRBD1. This CDR3 region has 15 residues. CDR1 is GTSNPN and CDR2 is SVGIG in the germline V gene (reference sequence). The V gene end was trimmed by 1 base and the J gene end by 0 bases; junction bases not matched to a gene: 5. Written as DNA, the CDR3 is TGTGCCTGGAGTGGAACAGGGGCTCCTAACTATGGCTACACCTTC. It encodes CAWSGTGAPNYGYTF.

This sequence joins TRBV18 and TRBJ2-3; weak D call: TRBD2 (5 bases). The CDR3 runs 15 residues. Germline loops: CDR1 KGHSH, CDR2 LQKENI. Trimming took off 2 bases at V and 0 bases at J, with 9 bases between the two ends. DNA for the CDR3: TGTGCCAGCTCACCAGCGGGTACTAGCACAGATACGCAGTATTTT. Protein: CASSPAGTSTDTQYF.

The J gene is TRBJ1-2, the V gene TRBV5-1, with no clear D. The CDR3 has 16 residues. The ends were cut back, 4 bases at V and 4 bases at J, with 20 bases in the middle. The V gene's germline CDR1 is SGHRS and CDR2 YFSETQ. CDR3 region: CASSGRSWASPYGYTF. CDR3 DNA sequence: TGCGCCAGCAGCGGGAGATCCTGGGCCTCCCCCTATGGCTACACCTTC.

This sequence joins TRBV2 and TRBJ1-2; D perhaps matches TRBD1 (5 bases). The CDR3 spans 14 residues. The germline V gene has CDR1 SNHLY and CDR2 FYNNEI. The V and J ends lost 7 bases and 0 bases respectively, with 12 bases between them. In DNA, the CDR3 is TGTGCCAGCACCGGACAATCCCCTAACTATGGCTACACCTTC. Translated: CASTGQSPNYGYTF.

The chain uses TRBV12-5 and TRBJ1-3, with 12 bases fitting TRBD1. Looked up from germline, CDR1 is LGHNT and CDR2 is FRNRAP. V trimming: 7 bases; J trimming: 11 bases; junction bases outside the gene matches: 18. This CDR3 is 17 amino acids long. The CDR3 is CASAYPRDRGPGRAIYF. In DNA form, the CDR3 reads TGTGCTAGTGCCTACCCCCGGGACAGGGGGCCCGGACGAGCCATATATTTT.

The sample holds a few counts of this clone. V and J are TRBV6-1 and TRBJ1-5; D possibly corresponds to TRBD1 (5 bases). The germline V gene encodes CDR1 MNHNS and CDR2 SASEGT. This CDR3 region has 14 residues. The V end lost 1 base, the J end lost 6 bases, and 10 bases lay between the germline ends. As DNA, the CDR3 is TGTGCCAGCAGTGAAGGGCAGGGTGGTCAGCCCCAGCATTTT. The encoded protein is CASSEGQGGQPQHF.

The J gene is TRBJ1-3, the V gene TRBV19; D remains unclear. From germline, CDR1 is LNHDA and CDR2 SQIVND (reference sequence). The CDR3 length is 14 residues. Trimming pared 3 bases from V and 0 bases from J, leaving 6 bases between. The CDR3 DNA is TGTGCCAGTAGTATCGCGAGCTCTGGAAACACCATATATTTT. Its translation: CASSIASSGNTIYF. Looking up the rest from reference TRBV19 and TRBJ1-3 gives the full variable domain: DGGITQSPKYLFRKEGQNVTLSCEQNLNHDAMYWYRQDPGQGLRLIYYSQIVNDFQKGDIAEGYSVSREKKESFPLTVTSAQKNPTAFYLCASSIASSGNTIYFGEGSWLTVV.

J is TRBJ2-7 and V is TRBV27, with 13 bases identical to TRBD2. Germline CDR1 MNHEY, CDR2 SMNVEV (reference sequence). J was trimmed by 4 bases and V by 2 bases; bases with no gene match: 14. CDR3 length equals 19 residues. The CDR3: CASSLIRGTSGTQNYEQYF. In nucleotides, the CDR3 is TGTGCCAGCAGTTTAATACGCGGGACTAGCGGGACTCAAAATTACGAGCAGTACTTC.

This chain joins TRBV4-3 and TRBJ2-3, with a weak D call TRBD1 (6 bases). The germline V gene encodes CDR1 LGHNA and CDR2 YSLEER. With 3 bases removed from V and 1 base from J, the gap between germline ends came to 14 bases. The CDR3 length is 16 residues. CDR3 sequence reads: CASSQAGQSRTDTQYF. CDR3 DNA: TGCGCCAGCAGCCAGGCCGGACAGTCTCGCACAGATACGCAGTATTTT.

The V gene is TRBV5-1, the J gene TRBJ2-7, with 11 bases fitting TRBD2. V trimming: 2 bases; J trimming: 2 bases; junction bases outside the gene matches: 3. The CDR3 loop spans 15 amino acids. In germline, CDR1 is SGHRS, CDR2 YFSETQ. CDR3 nucleotide sequence: TGCGCCAGCAGCTTCCTAGCGGGAGGCACCTACGAGCAGTACTTC. Encoded protein: CASSFLAGGTYEQYF. The whole variable domain, remainder taken from reference TRBV5-1 and TRBJ2-7, is KAGVTQTPRYLIKTRGQQVTLSCSPISGHRSVSWYQQTPGQGLQFLFEYFSETQRNKGNFPGRFSGRQFSNSRSEMNVSTLELGDSALYLCASSFLAGGTYEQYFGPGTRLTVT.

The V and J genes are TRBV6-6 and TRBJ2-2; D is uncertain. The CDR3 has 14 residues. Trimming pared 0 bases from V and 6 bases from J, leaving 8 bases between. Per the germline V gene, CDR1 is MNHNY and CDR2 is SVGAGI (reference sequence). The CDR3 region is CASSYSPPSGELFF. CDR3 nucleotide sequence: TGTGCCAGCAGTTACTCTCCCCCGTCCGGGGAGCTGTTTTTT.

V gene TRBV7-2 combines with J gene TRBJ2-5; 7 positions agree with TRBD2. Germline trimming cut 4 bases from V and 1 base from J; bases unmatched to any gene: 6. CDR1 is SGHTA, CDR2 FQGNSA, per germline. This CDR3 comprises 15 residues. CDR3 sequence (DNA): TGTGCCAGCAGCTACCCTGGCGGGGGCCAAGAGACCCAGTACTTC. It codes for CASSYPGGGQETQYF.

The chain recombines TRBV5-6 with TRBJ2-3, with D hard to call. Germline V lookup: CDR1 SGHDT, CDR2 YYEEEE. The CDR3 contains 14 residues. V shed 1 base and J shed 6 bases, with 12 bases lying between them. The CDR3 nucleotides read TGTGCCAGCAGCTTGTTGGTGGCCCTGGATACGCAGTATTTT. It is translated as CASSLLVALDTQYF. The whole variable domain, remainder taken from reference TRBV5-6 and TRBJ2-3, is DAGVTQSPTHLIKTRGQQVTLRCSPKSGHDTVSWYQQALGQGPQFIFQYYEEEERQRGNFPDRFSGHQFPNYSSELNVNALLLGDSALYLCASSLLVALDTQYFGPGTRLTVL.

This clone was counted between two and nine times. This chain links TRBV9 with TRBJ2-5; 7 positions match TRBD2. Germline-derived CDR1 and CDR2 are SGDLS and YYNGEE. This CDR3 spans 16 amino acids. Trimming cost V 4 bases and J 1 base; bases outside gene matches: 10. CDR3 DNA sequence: TGTGCCAGCAGCATCCGACCGCGGGAGACCCAAGAGACCCAGTACTTC. It translates to CASSIRPRETQETQYF. Filled out from reference TRBV9 and TRBJ2-5, the complete variable domain reads DSGVTQTPKHLITATGQRVTLRCSPRSGDLSVYWYQQSLDQGLQFLIQYYNGEERAKGNILERFSAQQFPDLHSELNLSSLELGDSALYFCASSIRPRETQETQYFGPGTRLLVL.